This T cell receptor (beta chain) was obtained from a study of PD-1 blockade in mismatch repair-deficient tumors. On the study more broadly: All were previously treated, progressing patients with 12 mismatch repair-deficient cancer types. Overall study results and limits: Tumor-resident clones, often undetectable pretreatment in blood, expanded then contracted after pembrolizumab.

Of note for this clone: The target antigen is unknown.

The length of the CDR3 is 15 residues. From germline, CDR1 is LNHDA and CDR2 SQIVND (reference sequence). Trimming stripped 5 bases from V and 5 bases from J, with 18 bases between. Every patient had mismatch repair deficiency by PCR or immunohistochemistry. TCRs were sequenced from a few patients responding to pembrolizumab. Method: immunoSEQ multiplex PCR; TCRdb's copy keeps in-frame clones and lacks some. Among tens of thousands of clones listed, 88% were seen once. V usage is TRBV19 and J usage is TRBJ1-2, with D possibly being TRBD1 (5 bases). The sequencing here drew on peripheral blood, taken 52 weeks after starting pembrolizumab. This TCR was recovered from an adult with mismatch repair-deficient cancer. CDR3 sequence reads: CASSVSGGTEYGYTF. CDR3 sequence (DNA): TGTGCCAGTAGTGTGTCCGGCGGGACGGAGTATGGCTACACCTTC.